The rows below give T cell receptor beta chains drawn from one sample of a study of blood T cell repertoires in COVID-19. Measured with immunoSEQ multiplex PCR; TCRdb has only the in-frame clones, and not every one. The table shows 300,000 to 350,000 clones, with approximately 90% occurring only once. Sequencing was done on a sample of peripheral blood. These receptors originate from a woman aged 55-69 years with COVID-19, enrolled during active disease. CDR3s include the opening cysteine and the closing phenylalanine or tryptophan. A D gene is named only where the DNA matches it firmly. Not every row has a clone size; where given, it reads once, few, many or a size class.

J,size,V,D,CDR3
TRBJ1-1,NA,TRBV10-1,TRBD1,CASSRTGGFEAFF
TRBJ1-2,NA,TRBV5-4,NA,CASSLGQNYGYTF
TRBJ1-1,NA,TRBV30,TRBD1,CAWGRWSGTGPRTEAFF
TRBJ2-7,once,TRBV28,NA,CASRNRGGSYEQYF
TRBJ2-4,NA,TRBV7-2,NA,CASSLRRRGDNIQYF
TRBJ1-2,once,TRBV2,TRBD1,CASSGTGFGYTF
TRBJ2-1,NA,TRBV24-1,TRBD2,CATSDSSGAGGRRNEQFF
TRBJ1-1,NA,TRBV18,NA,CASSRSGGDTEAFF
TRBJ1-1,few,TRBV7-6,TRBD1,CASSLYRGATLLEAFF
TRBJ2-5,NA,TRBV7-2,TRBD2,CASSHRLGGGLETQYF
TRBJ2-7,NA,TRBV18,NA,CASSGQTNEQYF
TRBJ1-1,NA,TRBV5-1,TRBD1,CASSLVRGGAMNTEAFF
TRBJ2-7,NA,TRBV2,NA,CASSSQGRGDEQYF
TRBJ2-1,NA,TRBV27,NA,CASSLFLGRYNEQFF
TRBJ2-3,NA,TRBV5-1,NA,CASSLMLGADTQYF
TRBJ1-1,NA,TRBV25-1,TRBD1,CASSESFGQGPTEAFF
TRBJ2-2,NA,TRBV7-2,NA,CASSSLGGYTGELFF
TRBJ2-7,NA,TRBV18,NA,CASSPLSPGDEQYF
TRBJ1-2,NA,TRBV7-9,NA,CASSLTVGSGYTF
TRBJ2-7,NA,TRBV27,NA,CASSTRTGIYEQYF
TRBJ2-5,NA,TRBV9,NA,CASSATGILQETQYF
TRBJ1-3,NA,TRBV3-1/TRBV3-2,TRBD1,CASTLVPRQGPFGNTIYF
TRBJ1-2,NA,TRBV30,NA,CAWGTAGYYGYTF
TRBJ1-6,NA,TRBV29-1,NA,CRVRATAAWARSPLHF
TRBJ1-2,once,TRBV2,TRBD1,CASSDKQGFSYGYTF
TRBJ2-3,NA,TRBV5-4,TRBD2,CAIKSGGLTDTQYF